These 12 T cell receptor beta chains came from one sample sequenced in a study of blood T cell repertoires in COVID-19. Some clones are missing from TCRdb's copy, which holds only in-frame ones; the method was immunoSEQ multiplex PCR. The sample contains around 190,000 clones, roughly 80% of which appear only once. Source material: peripheral blood. The receptors originated from a woman aged 55 to 70 with COVID-19, enrolled during active disease.

This clone appeared a single time. J is TRBJ1-5 and V is TRBV18, with TRBD1 identical over 7 bases. Germline assignment: CDR1 KGHSH and CDR2 LQKENI. The J segment lost 5 bases and the V segment lost 3 bases, leaving 4 bases of the junction unmatched. The CDR3 has 14 amino acids. CDR3 DNA: TGTGCCAGCTCACCCCGACAGGGCGATCAGCCCCAGCATTTT. Translation: CASSPRQGDQPQHF.

Of note for this clone: An end of the junction does not agree with germline; a read error may underlie this. V is TRBV6-5 and J is TRBJ2-5, with TRBD2 matching 11 bases. Germline V gene sequence: CDR1 MNHEY, CDR2 SVGAGI. The CDR3 has 13 amino acids. As DNA, the CDR3 is TGTGCCAGCAGGGAGACTAGCGGGAAATTGCAACACTTC. This sequence encodes CASRETSGKLQHF.

CDR3 in DNA: TGCGCCAGCAGCTTGGCCCTGTCTAGCCAAGAGACCCAGTACTTC. Its protein product is CASSLALSSQETQYF. This chain connects TRBV5-1 to TRBJ2-5; D is uncertain. The CDR3 length is 15 residues. CDR1 is SGHRS and CDR2 is YFSETQ in the germline V gene. V was clipped by 0 bases and J by 1 base, with 10 bases between them.

V usage is TRBV19 and J usage is TRBJ2-3; 11 bases are shared with TRBD2. Germline V CDR1 and CDR2: LNHDA, SQIVND (reference sequence). V shed 4 bases, J shed 1 base, and the junction held 4 bases outside the gene matches. The CDR3 length is 16 residues. CDR3 loop: CASSTWTSGRTDTQYF. The DNA of the CDR3 is TGTGCCAGTAGTACTTGGACTAGCGGGCGCACAGATACGCAGTATTTT. Full variable domain (remainder filled in from reference TRBV19 and TRBJ2-3): DGGITQSPKYLFRKEGQNVTLSCEQNLNHDAMYWYRQDPGQGLRLIYYSQIVNDFQKGDIAEGYSVSREKKESFPLTVTSAQKNPTAFYLCASSTWTSGRTDTQYFGPGTRLTVL.

The chain combines TRBV10-3 with TRBJ1-2, with TRBD1 matching over 10 bases. The CDR3 sequence is 17 residues long. From germline, CDR1 is ENHRY and CDR2 SYGVKD. J gave up 3 bases and V 8 bases, and 15 bases lay outside the gene matches. The CDR3 loop reads CAISENRGTGVYYGYTF. In DNA form, the CDR3 reads TGTGCCATCTCGGAGAACCGTGGGACAGGGGTATACTATGGCTACACCTTC.

The genes are TRBV7-3 and TRBJ1-6; 7 bases are a match to TRBD1. The CDR3 totals 13 residues. Germline CDR1 and CDR2: SGHTA and FQGTGA. After removal of 4 bases from V and 8 bases from J, the junction contained 2 bases not matched to a gene. The CDR3 nucleotides read TGTGCCAGCAGCTGGGGACAGTATTCACCCCTCCACTTT. Its protein is CASSWGQYSPLHF. The variable domain in full, with the rest retrieved from reference TRBV7-3 and TRBJ1-6, is GAGVSQTPSNKVTEKGKYVELRCDPISGHTALYWYRQSLGQGPEFLIYFQGTGAADDSGLPNDRFFAVRPEGSVSTLKIQRTERGDSAVYLCASSWGQYSPLHFGNGTRLTVT.

The V call is TRBV4-2, the J call TRBJ2-7; tentatively, D is TRBD2 (5 bases). V dropped 3 bases and J dropped 2 bases, with 11 bases sitting between them. Looked up from germline, CDR1 is LGHNA and CDR2 is YNFKEQ. CDR3 length: 14 amino acids. DNA of the CDR3: TGTGCCAGCAGCCACGCACTAGTCCCCTACGAGCAGTACTTC. Encoded protein: CASSHALVPYEQYF.

The chain recombines TRBV2 with TRBJ2-7, with 7 bases matching TRBD2. The ends lost 1 base at V and 3 bases at J; junction bases unmatched: 6. The CDR3 contains 15 residues. The germline gives CDR1 SNHLY, CDR2 FYNNEI. The CDR3 sequence: CASSEGGGRSYEQYF. In DNA, the CDR3 is TGTGCCAGCAGTGAAGGGGGCGGGAGAAGCTACGAGCAGTACTTC.

The sample holds one count of this clone. The V call is TRBV14, the J call TRBJ1-6, with D possibly matching TRBD1 (5 bases). The CDR3 totals 15 residues. V lost 0 bases, J lost 10 bases, and 13 bases lay in between. Germline V gene data show CDR1 as SGHDN and CDR2 as FVKESK. The CDR3 DNA reads as TGTGCCAGCAGCCAAGACAGGGCAGGCCAATCACCCCTCCACTTT. It encodes CASSQDRAGQSPLHF.

The chain joins TRBV7-2 to TRBJ2-1, with D possibly TRBD2 on 6 matching bases. Trimming cost V 3 bases and J 0 bases, with 9 bases left between them. CDR1 is SGHTA and CDR2 is FQGNSA in the germline V gene. This CDR3 is 15 amino acids long. CDR3 sequence (DNA): TGTGCCAGCAGCTTGGGGACTCGCTCCTACAATGAGCAGTTCTTC. Its protein is CASSLGTRSYNEQFF.

The rearrangement uses TRBV18 and TRBJ2-3; 10 bases map to TRBD2. CDR1 and CDR2 from the germline V gene are KGHSH and LQKENI. The CDR3 length is 17 residues. V lost 4 bases and J lost 4; bases outside the gene matches: 11. The chain's CDR3 is CASSLESSGSYSDTQYF. CDR3 nucleotides: TGTGCCAGCTCACTTGAATCTAGCGGGAGCTATTCAGATACGCAGTATTTT.

The chain recombines TRBV5-1 with TRBJ2-3, with a weak D call TRBD2 (6 bases). V was pared by 5 bases and J by 2 bases, with 18 bases between. CDR3 length: 16 amino acids. Germline CDR1 and CDR2: SGHRS and YFSETQ. The CDR3: CASSSTRDFLTDTQYF. CDR3 nucleotides: TGCGCCAGCAGTTCAACCCGGGACTTCCTCACAGATACGCAGTATTTT. The complete variable domain, with remaining parts taken from reference TRBV5-1 and TRBJ2-3, reads KAGVTQTPRYLIKTRGQQVTLSCSPISGHRSVSWYQQTPGQGLQFLFEYFSETQRNKGNFPGRFSGRQFSNSRSEMNVSTLELGDSALYLCASSSTRDFLTDTQYFGPGTRLTVL.